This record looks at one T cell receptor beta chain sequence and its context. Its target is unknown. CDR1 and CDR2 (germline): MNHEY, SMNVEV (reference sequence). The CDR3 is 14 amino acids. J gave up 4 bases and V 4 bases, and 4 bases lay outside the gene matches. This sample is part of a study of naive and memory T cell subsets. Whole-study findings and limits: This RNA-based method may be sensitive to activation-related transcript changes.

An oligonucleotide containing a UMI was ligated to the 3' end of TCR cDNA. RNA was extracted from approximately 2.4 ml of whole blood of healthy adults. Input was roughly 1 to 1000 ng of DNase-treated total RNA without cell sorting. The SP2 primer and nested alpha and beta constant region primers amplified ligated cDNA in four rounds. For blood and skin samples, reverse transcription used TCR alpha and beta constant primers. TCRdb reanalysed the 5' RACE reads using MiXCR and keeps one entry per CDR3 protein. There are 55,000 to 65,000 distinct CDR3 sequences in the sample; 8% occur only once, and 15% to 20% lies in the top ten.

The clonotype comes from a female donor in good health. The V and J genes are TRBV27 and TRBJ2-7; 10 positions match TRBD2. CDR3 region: CASSSLAGVYEQYF. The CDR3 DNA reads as TGTGCCAGCAGTTCTCTAGCGGGAGTTTACGAGCAGTACTTC.